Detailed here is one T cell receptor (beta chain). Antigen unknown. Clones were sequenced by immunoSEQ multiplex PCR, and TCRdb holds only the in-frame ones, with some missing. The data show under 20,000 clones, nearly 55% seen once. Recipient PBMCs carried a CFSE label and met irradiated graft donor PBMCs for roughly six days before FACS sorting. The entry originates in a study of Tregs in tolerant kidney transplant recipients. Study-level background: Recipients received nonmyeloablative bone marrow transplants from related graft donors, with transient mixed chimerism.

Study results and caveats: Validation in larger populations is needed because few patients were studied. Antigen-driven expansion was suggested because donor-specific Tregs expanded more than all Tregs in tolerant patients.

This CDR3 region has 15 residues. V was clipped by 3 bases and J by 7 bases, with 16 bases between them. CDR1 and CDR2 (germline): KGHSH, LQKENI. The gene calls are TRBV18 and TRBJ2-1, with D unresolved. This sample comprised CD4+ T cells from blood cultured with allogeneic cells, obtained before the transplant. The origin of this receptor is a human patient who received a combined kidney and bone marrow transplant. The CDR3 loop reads CASSPGLEVRNEQFF. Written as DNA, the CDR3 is TGTGCCAGCTCACCTGGCCTAGAGGTTCGAAATGAGCAGTTCTTC. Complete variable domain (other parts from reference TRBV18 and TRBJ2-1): NAGVMQNPRHLVRRRGQEARLRCSPMKGHSHVYWYRQLPEEGLKFMVYLQKENIIDESGMPKERFSAEFPKEGPSILRIQQVVRGDSAAYFCASSPGLEVRNEQFFGPGTRLTVL.